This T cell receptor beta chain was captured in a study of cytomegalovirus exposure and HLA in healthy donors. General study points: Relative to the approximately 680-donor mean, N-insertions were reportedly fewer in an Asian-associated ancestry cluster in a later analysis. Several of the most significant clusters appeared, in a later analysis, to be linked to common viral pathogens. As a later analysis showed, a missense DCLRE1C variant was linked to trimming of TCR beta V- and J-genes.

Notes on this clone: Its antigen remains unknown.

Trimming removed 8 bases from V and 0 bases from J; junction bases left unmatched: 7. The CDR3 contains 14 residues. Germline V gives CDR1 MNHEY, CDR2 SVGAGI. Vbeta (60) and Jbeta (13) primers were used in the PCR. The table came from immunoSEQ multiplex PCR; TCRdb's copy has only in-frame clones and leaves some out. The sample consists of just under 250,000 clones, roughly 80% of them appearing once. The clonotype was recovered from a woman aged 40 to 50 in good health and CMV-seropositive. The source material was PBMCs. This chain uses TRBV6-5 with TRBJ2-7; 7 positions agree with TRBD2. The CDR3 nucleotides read TGTGCCAGCGGGGAGGGAACACTCTCCTACGAGCAGTACTTC. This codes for CASGEGTLSYEQYF.